The 20 T cell receptor beta chains below were found in one sample sequenced in a study of breast tumors, draining lymph nodes, adjacent tissues (dated by TCRdb to about 2016). To prepare the library, multiplex PCR was applied. Sequencing was performed on an Illumina HiSeq 2000. The public reads were reanalyzed by TCRdb: fastp trimming at Q25, MiXCR alignment, in-frame beta chains only. Entries that share a CDR3 protein sequence are merged under the most common genes and DNA. The sample table holds 200,000 to 250,000 distinct CDR3 sequences, of which less than 35% were seen once. The ten top clones hold about 3.9% of the sample. Lymph node samples came from the axillary draining lymph nodes of breast cancer patients. The sample consisted of axillary lymph node tissue. The receptors stem from a female donor with breast cancer. Some clones in this sample may be carry-over from other donors' samples.

The sample holds many counts of this clonotype. The chain employs TRBV20-1 and TRBJ1-4, with no clear D. Per germline, CDR1 DFQATT and CDR2 SNEGSKA (reference sequence). V lost 8 bases and J 4 bases, leaving 14 bases between the germline ends. The CDR3 length is 13 residues. The CDR3 sequence: CSTVMGYNEKLFF. The CDR3 coding sequence is TGCAGTACGGTCATGGGCTATAATGAAAAACTGTTTTTT.

This clonotype was detected many times. The rearrangement joins TRBV6-6 to TRBJ2-5; D is tentatively TRBD1 or TRBD2 (6 bases each). The CDR3 totals 15 residues. Germline values: CDR1 MNHNY, CDR2 SVGAGI (reference sequence). The germline V and J ends were trimmed by 7 bases and 2 bases, with 17 bases remaining between them. CDR3 coding DNA: TGTGCCAGCACCCCGGGGGCGGTCATTCAAGAGACCCAGTACTTC. Its protein product is CASTPGAVIQETQYF.

The chain has TRBV5-1 and TRBJ2-7; 9 bases line up with TRBD1. Germline V gene data show CDR1 as SGHRS and CDR2 as YFSETQ. There are 16 residues in the CDR3. Germline trimming cut 4 bases from V and 5 bases from J; bases unmatched to any gene: 13. The DNA of the CDR3 is TGCGCCAGCAGCAGAACCGGGACAGGGACTTTCGACGAGCAGTACTTC. Its protein is CASSRTGTGTFDEQYF.

This clonotype was detected ten times or more. The chain employs TRBV5-1 and TRBJ1-6; 8 bases agree with TRBD1. The CDR3 covers 13 residues. Germline trimming cut 5 bases from V and 9 bases from J; bases unmatched to any gene: 4. Germline loops: CDR1 SGHRS, CDR2 YFSETQ. DNA of the CDR3: TGCGCCAGCAGGGACAGGGAAGGTTCACCCCTCCACTTT. This translates into CASRDREGSPLHF.

This chain uses TRBV5-4 with TRBJ2-5, with 13 bases that match TRBD2. The germline V gene encodes CDR1 SGHNT and CDR2 YYREEE (reference sequence). The CDR3 contains 17 residues. V was clipped by 7 bases and J by 4 bases; unmatched bases: 13. The CDR3 DNA reads TGTGCCAGCGGCTCCGGACTAGCGGGGGCACGAATAGAGACCCAGTACTTC. It is translated as CASGSGLAGARIETQYF.

This clonotype was counted ten times or more. V and J are TRBV5-5 and TRBJ1-2; 7 bases map to TRBD1. Germline assignment: CDR1 SGHKS and CDR2 YYEKEE (reference sequence). After removal of 0 bases from V and 1 base from J, the junction contained 6 bases not matched to a gene. This CDR3 contains 16 residues. In nucleotides, the CDR3 is TGTGCCAGCAGCTTGGTGGAGGGGGCAAATAACTATGGCTACACCTTC. The encoded protein is CASSLVEGANNYGYTF.

This clonotype was found many times. The chain combines TRBV20-1 with TRBJ2-2, with a weak D call TRBD2 (5 bases). This CDR3 is 12 amino acids long. With 4 bases removed from V and 8 bases from J, the gap between germline ends came to 11 bases. Germline assignment: CDR1 DFQATT and CDR2 SNEGSKA (reference sequence). DNA of the CDR3: TGCAGTGCTACACACTCGGGGGGGGAGCTGTTTTTT. Amino acids: CSATHSGGELFF.

This rearrangement joins TRBV10-1 to TRBJ1-1; 7 bases fit TRBD1. Germline CDR1 is WNHNN and CDR2 is SYGVQD (reference sequence). V lost 9 bases to trimming and J lost 4 bases; unmatched junction nucleotides: 8. The CDR3 covers 13 residues. CDR3 bases: TGCGCCAGGGAAGGGGGCCGGTTCACTGAAGCTTTCTTT. It translates to CAREGGRFTEAFF.

This clonotype was seen only once. The chain employs TRBV15 and TRBJ2-5; 10 nucleotides match TRBD2. This CDR3 comprises 16 residues. The ends lost 0 bases at V and 13 bases at J; junction bases unmatched: 14. The germline gives CDR1 LNHNV, CDR2 YYDKDF (reference sequence). Here the CDR3 DNA reads TGTGCCACCAGCAGAGATGGCCGTACTAGCGGGACAGTTCGGTACTTC. It specifies CATSRDGRTSGTVRYF.

This sequence joins TRBV18 and TRBJ1-1; 9 bases align to TRBD1. This CDR3 has 15 residues. Germline V CDR1 and CDR2: KGHSH, LQKENI. The V and J ends lost 3 bases and 3 bases, in that order; junction bases with no gene match: 5. The CDR3 nucleotides are TGTGCCAGCTCACCCCGGGACAGGGCGGACACTGAAGCTTTCTTT. Residues: CASSPRDRADTEAFF.

At least ten counts were recorded for this clonotype. This chain connects TRBV18 to TRBJ1-5; possible D gene TRBD1, 5 bases. The CDR3 sequence is 15 residues long. With 3 bases removed from V and 5 bases from J, the gap between germline ends came to 14 bases. Per the germline V gene, CDR1 is KGHSH and CDR2 is LQKENI. The CDR3 region has the DNA TGTGCCAGCTCACCTACAATGGGGGGAGATCAGCCCCAGCATTTT. Amino acid sequence: CASSPTMGGDQPQHF.

Details on this clonotype: The final CDR3 position lacks the conserved phenylalanine or tryptophan, pointing to a likely read error. This chain links TRBV19 with TRBJ1-3; D gene ambiguous. This CDR3 region has 16 residues. Germline loops: CDR1 LNHDA, CDR2 SQIVND (reference sequence). V was trimmed by 8 bases and J by 0 bases, leaving 17 bases between them. CDR3 sequence reads: CASGPGRFSSGNTIYS. The DNA of the CDR3 is TGTGCCAGTGGGCCAGGACGCTTTAGCTCTGGAAACACCATATATTCT.

J is TRBJ2-7 and V is TRBV6-4; D is unresolved. CDR1 MRHNA and CDR2 SNTAGT come from the germline V gene. Between the trimmed V and J ends, which lost 5 bases and 2 bases, there was a span of 34 bases. This CDR3 is 21 amino acids long. The CDR3 protein is CASSRFLFLLTSVPLPYEQYF. DNA for the CDR3: TGTGCCAGCAGTCGGTTTCTTTTTCTTCTCACCTCCGTGCCTCTTCCCTACGAGCAGTACTTC.

This clonotype has at least ten counts. The chain recombines TRBV12-3 or TRBV12-4 with TRBJ1-2; maybe TRBD1 (5 bases). V was pared by 5 bases and J by 4 bases, with 17 bases between. This CDR3 contains 15 residues. DNA of the CDR3: TGTGCCAGCAGTCTTGGACAAGCTATACTCTATGGCTACACCTTC. It codes for CASSLGQAILYGYTF.

This clonotype has ten or more counts. This chain uses TRBV9 with TRBJ2-2; a possible D gene is TRBD2 (6 bases). Trimming stripped 4 bases from V and 4 bases from J, with 17 bases between. Germline CDR1 and CDR2: SGDLS and YYNGEE. The CDR3 has 16 amino acids. The DNA of the CDR3 is TGTGCCAGCAGCCCCGTGGGGGGAGCGGGCACCGGGGAGCTGTTTTTT. Protein sequence: CASSPVGGAGTGELFF. The complete variable domain, with remaining parts taken from reference TRBV9 and TRBJ2-2, reads DSGVTQTPKHLITATGQRVTLRCSPRSGDLSVYWYQQSLDQGLQFLIQYYNGEERAKGNILERFSAQQFPDLHSELNLSSLELGDSALYFCASSPVGGAGTGELFFGEGSRLTVL.

In this sample, this clonotype turned up a few times. A read error is possible here, since a much larger clone lies one base away. V and J are TRBV20-1 and TRBJ2-5; 8 bases fit TRBD1. The CDR3 contains 16 residues. V lost 1 base to trimming and J lost 3 bases; unmatched junction nucleotides: 10. Germline V gives CDR1 DFQATT, CDR2 SNEGSKA (reference sequence). This CDR3 is CSARAAWGQAKETQYF. The DNA of the CDR3 is TGCAGTGCTAGAGCGGCGTGGGGACAGGCGAAAGAGACCCAGTACTTC.

This sequence joins TRBV18 and TRBJ1-5; no definite D call. The length of the CDR3 is 13 residues. Trimming took off 5 bases at V and 2 bases at J, with 7 bases between the two ends. Germline CDR1 is KGHSH and CDR2 is LQKENI. The DNA for the CDR3 is TGTGCCAGCTCAGACTCGGGCAATCAGCCCCAGCATTTT. It specifies CASSDSGNQPQHF.

This clonotype was found many times. The junction does not match germline at one end; this may be a read error. The chain couples TRBV7-9 to TRBJ1-3; 9 nucleotides line up with TRBD1. The CDR3 contains 17 residues. Germline CDR1 and CDR2: SEHNR and FQNEAQ (reference sequence). CDR3 sequence: CASSLGGTGRSGNPIYF. In DNA form, the CDR3 reads TGTGCCAGCAGCTTAGGAGGGACAGGGCGATCTGGAAACCCCATATATTTT.

Concerning this clonotype itself: This may come from a read error, since a much larger clone is one base off. The chain couples TRBV20-1 to TRBJ2-1; 7 bases fit TRBD2. The CDR3 contains 14 residues. Germline CDR1 and CDR2: DFQATT and SNEGSKA (reference sequence). This CDR3 is CSAREPSGYTEQFF. The DNA of the CDR3 is TGCAGTGCTAGAGAGCCTAGCGGATACACTGAGCAGTTCTTC.

The chain has TRBV2 and TRBJ1-1; the match to TRBD1 covers 10 bases. The CDR3 runs 14 residues. Germline V gene sequence: CDR1 SNHLY, CDR2 FYNNEI. V shed 6 bases and J 4 bases; nucleotides not matched to a gene: 5. CDR3 sequence (DNA): TGTGCCAGCAGCGACAGGGGGCCGGGCACTGAAGCTTTCTTT. Translation gives CASSDRGPGTEAFF.